Shown below are 30 T cell receptor beta chains from a single sample sequenced in a study of blood T cell repertoires in COVID-19 (dated by TCRdb to 2018 to 2021). The method behind the library was the immunoSEQ multiplex PCR assay. TCRdb retrieved this table from immuneACCESS and kept in-frame rearrangements only. Not all clones are present; in checked studies, unresolved V genes account for under half, and no reason is known for the remainder. A total of roughly 670,000 clones appear in this sample, just under 90% of them only once. Together, the top ten hold roughly 0.25% of the sample. Source material: peripheral blood. Source of these receptors: a woman aged 18-30 years with acute or convalescent COVID-19.

The rearrangement uses TRBV25-1 and TRBJ1-6; 9 positions agree with TRBD1. The germline V gene has CDR1 MGHDK and CDR2 SYGVNS. V lost 5 bases and J lost 9; bases outside the gene matches: 8. The CDR3 runs to 15 residues. DNA of the CDR3: TGTGCCAGCAGTCCGCCCGGGACAGGGAGTTCACCCCTCCACTTT. The encoded protein is CASSPPGTGSSPLHF. Full variable domain (outside the CDR3, taken from reference TRBV25-1 and TRBJ1-6): EADIYQTPRYLVIGTGKKITLECSQTMGHDKMYWYQQDPGMELHLIHYSYGVNSTEKGDLSSESTVSRIRTEHFPLTLESARPSHTSQYLCASSPPGTGSSPLHFGNGTRLTVT.

This clone was detected once. V usage is TRBV24-1 and J usage is TRBJ2-1; TRBD1 is a possible D gene (6 bases). Between the trimmed V and J ends, which lost 3 bases and 2 bases, there was a span of 16 bases. The CDR3 spans 17 residues. Germline V gene lookup returns CDR1 KGHDR and CDR2 SFDVKD. The CDR3 bases are TGTGCCACCAGTGATCCCCGACAACAGGGACCCTACAATGAGCAGTTCTTC. Its protein is CATSDPRQQGPYNEQFF.

This clone has a handful of counts. The chain links TRBV6-5 to TRBJ2-1; D not resolved. CDR1 is MNHEY, CDR2 SVGAGI, per germline. The V and J ends lost 5 bases and 7 bases respectively, with 9 bases between them. The CDR3 extends over 12 amino acids. The CDR3 sequence is CASSKRVNEQFF. The CDR3 coding sequence is TGTGCCAGCAGTAAGCGCGTGAATGAGCAGTTCTTC.

This sequence joins TRBV7-6 and TRBJ2-1; D is possibly TRBD2 (6 bases). Trimming removed 5 bases at V and 6 bases at J, with 11 bases between. Germline-derived CDR1 and CDR2 are SGHVS and FNYEAQ. The CDR3 covers 13 residues. The chain's CDR3 is CASSPPGVNEQFF. The CDR3 DNA is TGTGCCAGCAGCCCCCCGGGGGTCAATGAGCAGTTCTTC.

This clone was counted only a few times. The chain employs TRBV12-5 and TRBJ1-5; no reliable D call. From germline, CDR1 is LGHNT and CDR2 FRNRAP. Trimming pared 0 bases from V and 6 bases from J, leaving 3 bases between. The CDR3 extends over 12 amino acids. CDR3: CASGLVAQPQHF. The CDR3 coding sequence is TGTGCTAGTGGTTTGGTAGCTCAGCCCCAGCATTTT.

A single count supports this clone. The chain combines TRBV4-1 with TRBJ2-5, with unresolved D. The V and J ends lost 0 bases and 14 bases respectively, with 16 bases between them. From germline, CDR1 is MGHRA and CDR2 YSYEKL. The CDR3 sequence is 13 residues long. CDR3 in amino acids: CASSQESASLIYF. In DNA, the CDR3 is TGCGCCAGCAGCCAAGAGTCCGCGAGCCTCATTTACTTC.

This clone was recorded only once. The V and J genes are TRBV6-2 or TRBV6-3 and TRBJ2-3, with D perhaps TRBD2 (6 bases). The germline V and J ends were trimmed by 0 bases and 2 bases, with 21 bases remaining between them. The CDR3 sequence is 19 residues long. Germline CDR1 reads MNHEY; CDR2 reads SVGEGT. The DNA of the CDR3 is TGTGCCAGCAGTTACTCCCGGGGAGATGGGGCGGGGTTCACAGATACGCAGTATTTT. Its translation is CASSYSRGDGAGFTDTQYF.

V gene TRBV5-1 combines with J gene TRBJ2-3, with D perhaps TRBD2 (5 bases). V was pared by 4 bases and J by 1 base, with 13 bases between. Germline V CDR1 and CDR2: SGHRS, YFSETQ. This CDR3 region has 15 residues. The chain's CDR3 is CASSRSSFGTDTQYF. The CDR3 DNA is TGCGCCAGCAGCCGCTCTAGCTTTGGCACAGATACGCAGTATTTT.

The V call is TRBV2, the J call TRBJ1-1; possibly TRBD1 for D (6 bases). The CDR3 spans 16 residues. Deletions cut 6 bases from V and 1 base from J, with 18 bases between. Germline CDR1 SNHLY, CDR2 FYNNEI. The CDR3 reads CASRRGQGTGNTEAFF. CDR3 nucleotide sequence: TGTGCCAGCAGGCGGGGGCAGGGGACGGGGAACACTGAAGCTTTCTTT.

This sequence joins TRBV4-3 and TRBJ1-1; D might be TRBD1 (5 bases). The CDR3 sequence is 14 residues long. Germline V gene lookup returns CDR1 LGHNA and CDR2 YSLEER. Trimming pared 0 bases from V and 7 bases from J, leaving 12 bases between. CDR3 DNA sequence: TGCGCCAGCAGCCAAGATTCAGCAGGGTTTGAAGCTTTCTTT. The encoded protein is CASSQDSAGFEAFF.

This chain connects TRBV7-9 to TRBJ1-2; 10 bases align to TRBD1. Germline V gene data show CDR1 as SEHNR and CDR2 as FQNEAQ (reference sequence). This CDR3 has 15 residues. V was pared by 5 bases and J by 4 bases, with 7 bases of the junction left unmatched. This chain's CDR3 is CASSPSTGGSYGYTF. CDR3 DNA sequence: TGTGCCAGCAGCCCGTCGACAGGGGGCAGCTATGGCTACACCTTC.

The chain uses TRBV5-6 and TRBJ1-5, with D uncertain. This CDR3 spans 12 amino acids. V shed 4 bases and J shed 3 bases, with 5 bases lying between them. Germline-derived CDR1 and CDR2 are SGHDT and YYEEEE. DNA of the CDR3: TGTGCCAGCAGCCAAAACAATCAGCCCCAGCATTTT. Translating gives CASSQNNQPQHF.

The V gene is TRBV2, the J gene TRBJ1-6, with D possibly being TRBD1 (5 bases). The germline gives CDR1 SNHLY, CDR2 FYNNEI. This CDR3 is 13 amino acids long. Trimming removed 6 bases from V and 4 bases from J, with 7 bases in between. The CDR3 loop is CASSRDYNSPLHF. The CDR3 DNA follows: TGTGCCAGCAGCAGGGATTATAATTCACCCCTCCACTTT. Looking up the rest from reference TRBV2 and TRBJ1-6 gives the full variable domain: EPEVTQTPSHQVTQMGQEVILRCVPISNHLYFYWYRQILGQKVEFLVSFYNNEISEKSEIFDDQFSVERPDGSNFTLKIRSTKLEDSAMYFCASSRDYNSPLHFGNGTRLTVT.

The chain carries TRBV7-8 and TRBJ1-5; a possible D gene is TRBD1 (6 bases). The CDR3 is 15 amino acids. The V end lost 5 bases, the J end lost 6 bases, and 17 bases lay between the germline ends. CDR1 and CDR2 from the germline V gene are SGHVS and FQNEAQ. This CDR3 reads CASSPDRTIGQPQHF. The CDR3 nucleotides read TGTGCCAGCAGCCCAGACAGGACGATAGGTCAGCCCCAGCATTTT.

This sequence joins TRBV19 and TRBJ2-7; possible D gene TRBD2, 5 bases. Per the germline V gene, CDR1 is LNHDA and CDR2 is SQIVND (reference sequence). Trimming cost V 3 bases and J 6 bases, with 18 bases left between them. This CDR3 is built from 15 residues. The CDR3 region is CASSITSGLVPEQYF. CDR3 nucleotides: TGTGCCAGTAGTATTACCAGCGGCCTCGTCCCCGAGCAGTACTTC.

V gene TRBV10-3 combines with J gene TRBJ2-2, with D perhaps TRBD2 (7 bases). Trimming took 8 bases from V and 6 from J, leaving 16 bases between them. Germline V gives CDR1 ENHRY, CDR2 SYGVKD. The CDR3 runs to 14 residues. CDR3 in DNA: TGTGCCATCTGGGAGGGGGTAGCGGCCGGGGAGCTGTTTTTT. Protein product: CAIWEGVAAGELFF.

The chain combines TRBV6-6 with TRBJ2-1, with 7 bases identical to TRBD1. The germline CDR1 and CDR2 sequences are MNHNY and SVGAGI (reference sequence). The trim removed 9 bases at V and 15 bases at J, leaving 23 bases unmatched. This CDR3 has 15 amino acids. In DNA form, the CDR3 reads TGTGCCAGTCGGACCACAGCCGGGGACAGCCGAAGTTGGTTCTTC. Encoded protein: CASRTTAGDSRSWFF.

The V gene is TRBV4-1, the J gene TRBJ2-3, with D unclear. CDR1 and CDR2 (germline): MGHRA, YSYEKL. Trimming cost V 6 bases and J 0 bases, with 16 bases left between them. CDR3 length: 16 amino acids. In DNA form, the CDR3 reads TGCGCCAGCAGAGCCCGAGTCTCCTTTAGCACAGATACGCAGTATTTT. Amino acid sequence: CASRARVSFSTDTQYF.

The CDR3 DNA reads as TGTGCCAGCAGCTTGCGGCAGGGTGGTCAGCCCCAGCATTTT. It specifies CASSLRQGGQPQHF. The chain has TRBV5-6 and TRBJ1-5; D is possibly TRBD1 (5 bases). The CDR3 is made up of 14 amino acids. Germline CDR1 is SGHDT and CDR2 is YYEEEE. The ends were cut back, 1 base at V and 6 bases at J, with 11 bases in the middle.

The chain joins TRBV9 to TRBJ1-2, with D unclear. Germline V gene data show CDR1 as SGDLS and CDR2 as YYNGEE. The CDR3 is 14 residues long. Trimming removed 6 bases from V and 8 bases from J, with 20 bases in between. CDR3 sequence (DNA): TGTGCCAGCACCCCTGCCGACGGGAATTACGGCTACACCTTC. Protein: CASTPADGNYGYTF.

The chain employs TRBV7-2 and TRBJ2-1; 9 bases are shared with TRBD1. V shed 4 bases and J 1 base; nucleotides not matched to a gene: 2. The length of the CDR3 is 15 residues. The germline CDR1 and CDR2 sequences are SGHTA and FQGNSA. The CDR3 spells CASSSDRGSYNEQFF. The CDR3 DNA follows: TGTGCCAGCAGCTCAGACAGGGGGTCCTACAATGAGCAGTTCTTC.

V and J are TRBV13 and TRBJ1-3, with 7 bases identical to TRBD1. J was trimmed by 2 bases and V by 5 bases; bases with no gene match: 6. Germline-derived CDR1 and CDR2 are PRHDT and FYEKMQ (reference sequence). CDR3 length equals 15 residues. CDR3 DNA: TGTGCCAGCAGCCTGTCCAGGGGGGCTGGAAACACCATATATTTT. Its protein is CASSLSRGAGNTIYF.

The genes are TRBV12-3 or TRBV12-4 and TRBJ2-5; no reliable D call. V lost 7 bases to trimming and J lost 5 bases, with 8 bases between them. The CDR3 extends over 11 amino acids. The CDR3 DNA reads TGTGCCAGCACCTCAAGCGAGACCCAGTACTTC. This codes for CASTSSETQYF.

The chain uses TRBV9 and TRBJ1-2, with D tentatively TRBD1 (5 bases). This CDR3 has 15 residues. Trimming left V 3 bases short and J 8 bases short, with 20 bases between. CDR1 and CDR2 from the germline V gene are SGDLS and YYNGEE. The CDR3 is CASSAGAGKTGGYTF. In DNA, the CDR3 is TGTGCCAGCAGCGCTGGGGCAGGGAAGACCGGAGGCTACACCTTC.

This sequence joins TRBV2 and TRBJ1-2, with 8 bases fitting TRBD1. Per the germline V gene, CDR1 is SNHLY and CDR2 is FYNNEI. V lost 10 bases and J lost 2; bases outside the gene matches: 9. CDR3 length: 14 residues. This CDR3 is CAITDRGTNYGYTF. CDR3 in DNA: TGTGCCATCACAGACAGGGGTACAAACTATGGCTACACCTTC.

The CDR3, as DNA: TGTGCCTGGAGTTCAAACAGGGGTGGCTACACCTTC. This gives the protein CAWSSNRGGYTF. V gene TRBV30 combines with J gene TRBJ1-2, with TRBD1 identical over 7 bases. Losses at the gene ends were 2 bases for V and 7 bases for J; bases not matched to a gene: 4. Germline loops: CDR1 GTSNPN, CDR2 SVGIG (reference sequence). This CDR3 comprises 12 residues.

This chain joins TRBV4-3 and TRBJ1-2; weak D call: TRBD1 (6 bases). The CDR3 totals 13 residues. V was shortened by 5 bases and J by 6 bases, with 13 bases between the two germline ends. Germline V gene data show CDR1 as LGHNA and CDR2 as YSLEER. Here the CDR3 reads CASSASYRDGYTF. The CDR3 nucleotides are TGCGCCAGCAGCGCGTCTTACAGGGATGGCTACACCTTC.

The CDR3 bases are TGTGCCAGCAGCGTAGGAGTCCTAGCGGGGGGGAAGCCCTGGGAGACCCAGTACTTC. Its translation is CASSVGVLAGGKPWETQYF. The V call is TRBV9, the J call TRBJ2-5, with TRBD2 matching over 12 bases. The ends lost 0 bases at V and 5 bases at J; junction bases unmatched: 14. The germline gives CDR1 SGDLS, CDR2 YYNGEE. This CDR3 is built from 19 residues.

This chain joins TRBV6-6 and TRBJ1-2, with no clear D. This CDR3 has 17 amino acids. The germline CDR1 and CDR2 sequences are MNHNY and SVGAGI (reference sequence). The ends were cut back, 5 bases at V and 0 bases at J, with 19 bases in the middle. The CDR3 coding sequence is TGTGCCAGCAGTCCGTCCTCCTCCGGGAGGTCTAACTATGGCTACACCTTC. It encodes CASSPSSSGRSNYGYTF.

The chain uses TRBV5-1 and TRBJ2-5; a possible D gene is TRBD2 (6 bases). The CDR3 spans 15 residues. Trimming pared 2 bases from V and 0 bases from J, leaving 11 bases between. CDR1 and CDR2 from the germline V gene are SGHRS and YFSETQ. The CDR3 region has the DNA TGCGCCAGCAGCTTCGGCGGGGCCTACCAAGAGACCCAGTACTTC. Its protein is CASSFGGAYQETQYF.